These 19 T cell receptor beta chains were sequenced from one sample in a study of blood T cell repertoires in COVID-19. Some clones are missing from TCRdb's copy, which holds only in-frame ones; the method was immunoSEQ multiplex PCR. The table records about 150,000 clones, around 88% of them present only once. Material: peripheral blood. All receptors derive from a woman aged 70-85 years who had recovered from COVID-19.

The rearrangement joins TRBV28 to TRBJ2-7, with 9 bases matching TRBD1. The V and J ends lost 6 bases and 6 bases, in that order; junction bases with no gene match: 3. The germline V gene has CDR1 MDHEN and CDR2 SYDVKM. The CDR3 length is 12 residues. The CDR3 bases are TGTGCCAGCAGGACAGGGGGAGTCGAGCAGTACTTC. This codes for CASRTGGVEQYF.

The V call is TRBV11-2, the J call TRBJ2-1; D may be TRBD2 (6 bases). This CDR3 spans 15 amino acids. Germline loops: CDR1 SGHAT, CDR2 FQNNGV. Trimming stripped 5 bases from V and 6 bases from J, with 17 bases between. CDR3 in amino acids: CASSPRATGGNEQFF. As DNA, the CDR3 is TGTGCCAGCAGCCCCCGGGCAACCGGGGGCAATGAGCAGTTCTTC.

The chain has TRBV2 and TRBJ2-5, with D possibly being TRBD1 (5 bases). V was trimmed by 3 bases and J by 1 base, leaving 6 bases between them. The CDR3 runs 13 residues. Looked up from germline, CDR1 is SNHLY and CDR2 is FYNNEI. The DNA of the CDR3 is TGTGCCAGCAGTGAGGACACCCAAGAGACCCAGTACTTC. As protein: CASSEDTQETQYF.

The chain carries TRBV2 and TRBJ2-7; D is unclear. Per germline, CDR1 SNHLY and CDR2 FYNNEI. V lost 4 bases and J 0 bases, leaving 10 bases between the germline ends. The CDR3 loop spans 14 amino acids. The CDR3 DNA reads TGTGCCAGCAGTGGAGAGCGCATCTCCTACGAGCAGTACTTC. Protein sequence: CASSGERISYEQYF.

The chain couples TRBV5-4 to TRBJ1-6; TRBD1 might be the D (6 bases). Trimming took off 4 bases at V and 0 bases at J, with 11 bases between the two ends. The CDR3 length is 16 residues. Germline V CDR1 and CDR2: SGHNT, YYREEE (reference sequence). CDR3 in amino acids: CASSRDRSSYNSPLHF. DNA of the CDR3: TGTGCCAGCAGCCGAGACAGGAGCTCCTATAATTCACCCCTCCACTTT.

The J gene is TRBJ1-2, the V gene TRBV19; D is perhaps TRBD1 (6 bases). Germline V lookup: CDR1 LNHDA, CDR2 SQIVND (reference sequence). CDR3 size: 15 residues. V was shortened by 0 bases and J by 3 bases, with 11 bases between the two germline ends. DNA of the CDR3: TGTGCCAGTAGTATAGAAGGCAGGGGAGACTATGGCTACACCTTC. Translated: CASSIEGRGDYGYTF.

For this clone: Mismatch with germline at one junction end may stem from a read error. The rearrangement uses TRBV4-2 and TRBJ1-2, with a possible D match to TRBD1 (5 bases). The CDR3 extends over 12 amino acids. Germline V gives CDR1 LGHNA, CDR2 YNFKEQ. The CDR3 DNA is TGTGCCAGCAGCCCCGGGGGGGTATTCCCGAACTTC. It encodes CASSPGGVFPNF.

CDR3 sequence (DNA): TGTGCCAGCAGCTTTGGGGCTGCAGGGGATGGCTACACCTTC. Translation gives CASSFGAAGDGYTF. The rearrangement uses TRBV11-2 and TRBJ1-2; D is perhaps TRBD1 (6 bases). Between the trimmed V and J ends, which lost 3 bases and 6 bases, there was a span of 14 bases. The CDR3 covers 14 residues. Germline-derived CDR1 and CDR2 are SGHAT and FQNNGV.

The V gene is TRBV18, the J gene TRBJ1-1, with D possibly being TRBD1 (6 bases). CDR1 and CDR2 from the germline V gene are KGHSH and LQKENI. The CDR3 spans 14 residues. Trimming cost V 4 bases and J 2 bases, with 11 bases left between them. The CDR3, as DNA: TGTGCCAGCTCACTCAGGGGTTCTAACACTGAAGCTTTCTTT. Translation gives CASSLRGSNTEAFF. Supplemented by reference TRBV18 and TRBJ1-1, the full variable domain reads NAGVMQNPRHLVRRRGQEARLRCSPMKGHSHVYWYRQLPEEGLKFMVYLQKENIIDESGMPKERFSAEFPKEGPSILRIQQVVRGDSAAYFCASSLRGSNTEAFFGQGTRLTVV.

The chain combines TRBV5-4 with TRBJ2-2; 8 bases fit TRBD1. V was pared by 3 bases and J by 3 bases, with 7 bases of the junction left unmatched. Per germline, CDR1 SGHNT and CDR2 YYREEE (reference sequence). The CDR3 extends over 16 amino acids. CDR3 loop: CASSSRTGFHTGELFF. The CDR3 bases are TGTGCCAGCAGCTCTAGGACAGGGTTTCACACCGGGGAGCTGTTTTTT.

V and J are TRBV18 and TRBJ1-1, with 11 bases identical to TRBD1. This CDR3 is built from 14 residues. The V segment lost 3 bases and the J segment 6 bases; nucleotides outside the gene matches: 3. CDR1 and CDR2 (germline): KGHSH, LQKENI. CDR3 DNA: TGTGCCAGCTCACCTCGGACAGGGGGCGCTGAAGCTTTCTTT. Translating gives CASSPRTGGAEAFF.

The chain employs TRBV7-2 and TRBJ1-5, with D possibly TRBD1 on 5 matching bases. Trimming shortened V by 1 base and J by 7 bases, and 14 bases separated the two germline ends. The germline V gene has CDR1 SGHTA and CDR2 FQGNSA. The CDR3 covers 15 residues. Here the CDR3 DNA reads TGTGCCAGCAGCTTAGGGAGGGGTTCCGGGCAGCCCCAGCATTTT. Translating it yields CASSLGRGSGQPQHF.

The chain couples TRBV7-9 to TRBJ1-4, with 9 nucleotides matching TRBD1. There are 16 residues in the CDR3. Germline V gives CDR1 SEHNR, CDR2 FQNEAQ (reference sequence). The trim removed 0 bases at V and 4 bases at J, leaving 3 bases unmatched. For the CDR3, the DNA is TGTGCCAGCAGCTTAGCTACAGGGGGCGATAATGAAAAACTGTTTTTT. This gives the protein CASSLATGGDNEKLFF.

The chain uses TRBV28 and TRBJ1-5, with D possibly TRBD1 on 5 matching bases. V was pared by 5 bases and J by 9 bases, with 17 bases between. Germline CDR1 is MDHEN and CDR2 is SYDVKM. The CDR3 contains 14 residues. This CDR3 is CASSQSGLGMPQHF. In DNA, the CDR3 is TGTGCCAGCAGTCAATCGGGACTGGGTATGCCCCAGCATTTT. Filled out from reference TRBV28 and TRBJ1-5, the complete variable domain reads DVKVTQSSRYLVKRTGEKVFLECVQDMDHENMFWYRQDPGLGLRLIYFSYDVKMKEKGDIPEGYSVSREKKERFSLILESASTNQTSMYLCASSQSGLGMPQHFGDGTRLSIL.

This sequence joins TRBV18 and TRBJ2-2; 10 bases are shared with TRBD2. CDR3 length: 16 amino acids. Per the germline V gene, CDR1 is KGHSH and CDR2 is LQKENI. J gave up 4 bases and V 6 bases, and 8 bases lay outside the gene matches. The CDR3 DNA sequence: TGTGCCAGCTCCCCCGGGACTAGCGTTCTCACCGGGGAGCTGTTTTTT. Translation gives CASSPGTSVLTGELFF.

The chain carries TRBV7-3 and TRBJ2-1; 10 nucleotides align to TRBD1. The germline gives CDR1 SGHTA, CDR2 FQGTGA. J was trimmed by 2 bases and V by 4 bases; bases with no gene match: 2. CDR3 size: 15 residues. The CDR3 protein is CASSWDRGTYNEQFF. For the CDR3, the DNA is TGTGCCAGCAGCTGGGACAGGGGAACCTACAATGAGCAGTTCTTC.

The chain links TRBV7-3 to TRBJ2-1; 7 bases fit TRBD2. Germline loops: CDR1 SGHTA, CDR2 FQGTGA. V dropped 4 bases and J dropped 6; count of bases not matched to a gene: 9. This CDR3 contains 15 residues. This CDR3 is CASSSSGTTVNEQFF. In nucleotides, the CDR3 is TGTGCCAGCAGCTCTTCCGGGACTACCGTCAATGAGCAGTTCTTC.

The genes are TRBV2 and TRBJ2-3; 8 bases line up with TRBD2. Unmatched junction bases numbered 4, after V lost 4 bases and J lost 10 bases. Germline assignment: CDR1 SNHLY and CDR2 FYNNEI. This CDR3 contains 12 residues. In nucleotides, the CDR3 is TGTGCCAGCAGTGCCCTACTAGCGGCGCAGTATTTT. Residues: CASSALLAAQYF.

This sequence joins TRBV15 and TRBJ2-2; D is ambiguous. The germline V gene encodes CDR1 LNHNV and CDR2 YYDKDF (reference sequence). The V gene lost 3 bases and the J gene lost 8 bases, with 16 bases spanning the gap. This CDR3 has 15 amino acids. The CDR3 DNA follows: TGTGCCACCAGCAGTCGGTACCCCGGTGTGGGGGAGCTGTTTTTT. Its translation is CATSSRYPGVGELFF. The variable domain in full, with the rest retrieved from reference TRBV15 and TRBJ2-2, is DAMVIQNPRYQVTQFGKPVTLSCSQTLNHNVMYWYQQKSSQAPKLLFHYYDKDFNNEADTPDNFQSRRPNTSFCFLDIRSPGLGDTAMYLCATSSRYPGVGELFFGEGSRLTVL.